The subject of this entry is one T cell receptor (beta chain). Its cognate antigen has yet to be identified. Nothing much larger sits one base from this clone, and base qualities are not available. These data are taken from a study of cytomegalovirus exposure and HLA in healthy donors (dated by TCRdb to about 2017). In the study overall: In an earlier analysis of some 550 of the donors, approximately 260 Gb of sequence data and just under 120 million unique TCR beta sequences from about 179 million T cells were reported. The study used immunosequencing to profile the T cell repertoires of 666 subjects and linked those repertoires to cytomegalovirus serostatus. All discovery cohort repertoires had been generated using a single sequencing platform. To predict cytomegalovirus infection status, the study brought together high-throughput TCR immunosequencing, statistical association of individual TCRs with disease status, and machine learning. Among roughly 400 genotyped donors of the cohort, an average of approximately 200,000 unique TCR beta nucleotide sequences was sequenced per donor, of which roughly 17% were non-productive. The later analysis used no new phenotypic data to find candidate immune exposures, relying instead on TCR beta sequences and their occurrence across donors. Typing coverage varied by locus: roughly 620-630 donors for A, B, C, DRB1 and DQB1; roughly 510 for DQA1; nearly 610 for DPA1; fewer than 480 for DPB1. Of the 300 to 450 genotyped donors, approximately 83% fell in the genetic ancestry cluster associated with self-reported Caucasian donors. Genome-wide SNP genotypes for about 65% of the 666 donors were used in a later genetic analysis, which treated that subset as a discovery cohort. A separate validation cohort of about 110 different subjects was used in addition to the approximately 700-subject first cohort. In an earlier analysis of 587 of the donors, high-throughput TCR beta sequencing was used to judge whether each TCR beta V gene segment behaved as functional or pseudogenic. A later analysis re-analyzed previously published TCR beta repertoires from 550 to 700 donors and added high-resolution HLA genotyping to study TCR occurrence patterns. The aim of the study was to test whether cataloging public T cell receptors could identify signatures of past pathogen exposure. HLA typing covered class I and class II loci at four-digit resolution. Approximately 300 gigabases of sequencing data and tens of millions of unique TCR sequences were included in an early release covering about 600 HLA-typed donors. Alongside the repertoire data, information on donor age, sex, ethnicity and CMV serostatus was compiled. Several DR-DQ haplotypes were handled as single units for association and clustering, since linkage in the cohort was strong.

In total, 666 healthy bone marrow donors made up the cohort. At the time of sampling, all cohort members were nominally healthy, though unrecorded immune exposures were likely present. The donor tested CMV seronegative, placing the donor among the roughly 350 seronegative members of the cohort. A peripheral blood sample was provided by each donor, and peripheral blood mononuclear cells were used for TCR beta sequencing. The Qiagen DNeasy Blood Extraction Kit was used to extract genomic DNA from the blood cell samples. Paper-wide results and their limitations: Only TCR beta chains were sequenced in this cohort, and the absence of alpha or paired-chain data limited detectable features. The authors suggested that the approach could potentially be generalized to other disease states and immunological phenotypes. In vitro tests confirmed that a few of the cytomegalovirus-associated TCR beta chains recognize cytomegalovirus antigens. Linkage disequilibrium might explain the correlated functional status among segregating V segments, but an unknown experimental factor could not be excluded. In an earlier analysis of around 600 of the donors, most TCR beta V segments appeared in productive rearrangements about 87% or about 30% of the time, broadly matching IMGT annotations. In a later analysis, HLA-associated TCR beta chains were found to be more clonally expanded and to have lower generation probabilities than equally common non-associated chains. V-gene and J-gene trimming of TCR beta chains was associated with a missense DCLRE1C variant in a later genetic analysis, and the association was replicated in an independent cohort. For the cohort, immune exposure information was limited to CMV serostatus. Across donors, most TCR sequences were observed very rarely, whereas some public TCRs were present in many individuals. At a false discovery rate of 0.05, a later analysis linked about 16,000 TCR beta sequences to specific HLA alleles. The sequencing pipeline was judged likely to have produced a cluster of highly shared sequence variants as a technical artifact. A further reported finding was that TCR beta sequences accurately predicted the HLA-A and HLA-B alleles for most subjects in the first cohort. The earlier analysis of almost 600 of the donors excluded some 16 rarely observed V segments, including chromosome 9 orphons, because counts were too low. Compared with the approximately 720-donor mean, donors in an Asian-associated ancestry cluster had fewer N-insertions in productive TCRs, according to a later genetic analysis. In a later analysis, most CMV-associated TCR beta chains were found to appear HLA-restricted, with HLA associations seemingly driven largely by CMV exposure. Sequencing depth was assumed to be roughly uniform across donors in the presence/absence analyses, though that assumption may not hold. A later analysis reported that several top co-occurrence clusters appeared linked to parvovirus B19, influenza, CMV and Epstein-Barr virus. The study gave a list of more than 150 TCR beta chains associated with cytomegalovirus. When HLA alleles, especially DR and DQ, strongly co-occurred, TCR associations were difficult to assign to individual alleles. Because HLA typing was missing for some donors at each locus, association tests included only the typed subset. The classifier was reported to diagnose cytomegalovirus status with high specificity and sensitivity in both the original and validation cohorts. In a later analysis, the rate of TCR association differed among HLA loci, with DRB1 alleles having the most associated TCRs and HLA-C alleles having the fewest.

Libraries were prepared through the immunoSEQ multiplex PCR assay. For the multiplex PCR, a mixture combining 60 forward primers for TCR Vbeta segments and 13 reverse primers for TCR Jbeta segments was used. The CDR3 region of rearranged TCR beta genes was amplified from genomic DNA by a multiplex PCR assay. The Illumina HiSeq System was used to sequence the amplified TCR beta libraries as 87-base-pair reads. Concerning the study's data processing: A later analysis tallied 75 million to 95 million unique TCR beta chains across the 650 to 750 repertoires, and approximately 12 million of those chains were shared by two or more donors. A nearest-neighbor algorithm error-corrected the raw reads and collapsed the reads into unique sequences, merging closely related sequences to remove PCR and sequencing errors. To assign V, D and J gene segments, CDR3 sequences were aligned to IMGT reference sequences. For a sequence to be retained, a match of at least six nucleotides to both a V gene segment and a J gene segment was required. Rearrangements were classified as productive when the CDR3 lacked stop codons and remained in frame with V and J, and all other rearrangements were classified as non-productive. CDR3 was defined according to IMGT convention as the region running from the second conserved V-encoded cysteine to the conserved J-encoded phenylalanine. The earlier analysis of a few hundred of the donors excluded any sequence lacking an unambiguous match to a single V gene segment. In an earlier analysis of a few hundred of the donors, a V segment was called functional when productive rearrangements were above 56.7%, and segregating when the standard deviation between donors exceeded 5%. A statistical classification framework was developed to diagnose cytomegalovirus status using the catalog of TCR beta chain sequences. V and J gene assignment, in a later analysis, came from comparing TCR nucleotide sequences with IMGT/GENE-DB human TR gene sequences. In a later analysis, CDR3 sequences and most-parsimonious VDJ recombination scenarios were assigned using the TCRdist pipeline. In a later analysis, each TCR beta chain was defined by its CDR3 amino acid sequence together with its V-gene family, and reads lacking a unique V-gene family were excluded. To address suspected cross-contamination and a sequencing artifact, a later analysis removed approximately 590 highly shared, low-generation-probability nucleotide sequences. In a later analysis, a clonal expansion index was calculated for each public chain from normalized within-repertoire ranks of inferred template counts. Generation probabilities in a later analysis came from a VDJ recombination model fitted to out-of-frame rearrangements, and those results were checked against IGoR. Hypergeometric tests were used in a later analysis to score TCR-TCR, TCR-HLA and TCR-CMV co-occurrence, with a repertoire-size bias correction applied to the TCR pairs. A later analysis estimated false discovery rates by permuting HLA or CMV assignments 20 times. In a later analysis, co-occurring TCRs were grouped with DBSCAN, and TCRdist sequence similarity was added when clustering was performed within HLA-allele-positive subsets. Repertoires with fewer than 30,000 or more than 120,000 public chains were left out of co-occurrence clustering, as were about five repertoires with anomalous nucleotide sharing. Held by TCRdb, this immuneACCESS table contains in-frame sequences only and omits some clones. Under half of the omission traces to an unresolved V gene where checked; the cause of the rest is unknown. The DNA was the basis for D and trimming; V, J and clone size are from that table. The table for this sample lists roughly 130,000 clones; roughly two thirds of them were counted only once. Jointly, the top ten make up 1% to 1.5% of the sample.

What was sequenced was PBMCs. This receptor was taken from a woman between 35 and 50 years old in good health and CMV-seronegative.

The bases read TGTGCCAGCAGCTGGGGGGACAGGGGGTCGAACACTGAAGCTTTCTTT. This translates into CASSWGDRGSNTEAFF. The rearranged chain carries TRBV5-4 and TRBJ1-1; 11 middle bases align to TRBD1. Counted from cysteine to phenylalanine, this CDR3 has 16 amino acids. Only CDR3 DNA is held: 48 bases, read in frame from base 1. Germline trimming: 3 bases from V, 1 base from J; junction bases outside gene matches: 5. The germline V gene (reference sequence) gives CDR1 as SGHNT and CDR2 as YYREEE.